These T cell receptor beta chains were read from a single sample in a study of blood T cell repertoires in COVID-19. Produced via immunoSEQ multiplex PCR; TCRdb's table is partial and in-frame only. The sample includes 260,000 or so clones, about 87% seen only once; the top ten take 2.6%. The sample consisted of PBMCs or T cells enriched from blood (not recorded which). The receptors originated from a woman in her twenties or thirties with acute COVID-19. The CDR3 runs from the conserved cysteine through the conserved F or W.

V gene	CDR3 length	CDR3 protein
TRBV10-2	13	CASSELLPGEQYF
TRBV30	15	CAWRQGGRTNEKLFF
TRBV6-2/TRBV6-3	14	CASSLGLSGNTIYF
TRBV4-2	18	CASSQVPRTGNGNQPQHF
TRBV6-1	16	CASSEQTGGFNQPQHF
TRBV6-5	13	CASSPGQGGEQYF
TRBV6-5	14	CASTPMDRVGEQYF
TRBV6-6	11	CASSPSAQQYF
TRBV7-9	14	CASSTGHLNTEAFF
TRBV20-1	15	CSASITSGGFYEQYF
TRBV5-1	14	CASSSGTEAYEQYF
TRBV5-4	16	CASSPAGLAGGETQYF
TRBV7-6	18	CASSLAGTGGPRVETQYF
TRBV5-1	13	CASRGGPSYEQYF
TRBV10-1	15	CASSGGTSPTETQYF
TRBV29-1	17	CSVEDPPGQGVPYGYTF
TRBV6-6	15	CASSRAGDGNQPQHF
TRBV14	15	CASSQGAGATDTQYF
TRBV3-1/TRBV3-2	13	CASSQGRGHGYTF
TRBV18	18	CASSPFSGRSSEAYEQYF